The 21 T cell receptor beta chains presented below share a single source sample, sequenced in a study of shared clonotypes between healthy human individuals. Here immunoSEQ multiplex PCR was the method, and the copy in TCRdb shows in-frame clones only, minus some. The table includes about 690,000 clones, 90% detected once. Sequencing was done on a sample of memory CD8+ T cells from PBMCs. The sample's subset: CD45RO+ cells pooled with CCR7-negative TemRA cells. Every receptor here comes from a man aged 18 to 35 in good health. Some clones in this sample may be carry-over from other donors' samples.

The rearrangement joins TRBV7-9 to TRBJ2-5; maybe TRBD2 (5 bases). Between the trimmed V and J ends, which lost 3 bases and 2 bases, there was a span of 16 bases. This CDR3 is built from 16 residues. Germline CDR1 and CDR2: SEHNR and FQNEAQ (reference sequence). The CDR3, as DNA: TGTGCCAGCAGCTTTTTCGTTAGCGAGACTCAAGAGACCCAGTACTTC. Translation gives CASSFFVSETQETQYF.

The chain links TRBV27 to TRBJ2-1, with D uncertain. Trimming took off 2 bases at V and 3 bases at J, with 8 bases between the two ends. This CDR3 has 14 residues. From germline, CDR1 is MNHEY and CDR2 SMNVEV (reference sequence). CDR3 in DNA: TGTGCCAGCAGTTTAGTCCAGGACTACAATGAGCAGTTCTTC. The encoded protein is CASSLVQDYNEQFF.

The J gene is TRBJ2-1, the V gene TRBV9; TRBD1 agrees at 7 bases. V dropped 0 bases and J dropped 4; count of bases not matched to a gene: 7. The germline V gene has CDR1 SGDLS and CDR2 YYNGEE. The CDR3 covers 16 residues. The DNA of the CDR3 is TGTGCCAGCAGCGTAGCTGATCCGGACAGGTACAATGAGCAGTTCTTC. This encodes CASSVADPDRYNEQFF.

The rearrangement joins TRBV12-5 to TRBJ2-5, with D perhaps being TRBD1 or TRBD2 (5 bases each). Per germline, CDR1 LGHNT and CDR2 FRNRAP. The CDR3 length is 16 residues. Trimming stripped 6 bases from V and 5 bases from J, with 22 bases between. CDR3 DNA: TGTGCTAGTGGGACCACCGGGACGGTCGTCTCGGAGACCCAGTACTTC. Encoded protein: CASGTTGTVVSETQYF.

The CDR3 sequence: CASSQDLGPRDVYSNQPQHF. The CDR3 DNA reads as TGCGCCAGCAGCCAAGATCTAGGTCCGAGGGACGTCTATAGCAATCAGCCCCAGCATTTT. V is TRBV4-1 and J is TRBJ1-5; perhaps TRBD1 as D (5 bases). Trimming took 0 bases from V and 0 from J, leaving 21 bases between them. CDR3 size: 20 residues. From germline, CDR1 is MGHRA and CDR2 YSYEKL.

The rearrangement joins TRBV19 to TRBJ1-1; D ambiguous. The CDR3 consists of 14 residues. The V end lost 1 base, the J end lost 7 bases, and 13 bases lay between the germline ends. CDR1 and CDR2 (germline): LNHDA, SQIVND (reference sequence). CDR3 loop: CASSIAVLLGEAFF. The CDR3 DNA is TGTGCCAGTAGTATAGCGGTCCTTCTAGGTGAAGCTTTCTTT.

The chain couples TRBV11-2 to TRBJ2-7; 14 nucleotides match TRBD2. This CDR3 comprises 16 residues. Germline V gives CDR1 SGHAT, CDR2 FQNNGV. Unmatched junction bases numbered 6, after V lost 4 bases and J lost 4 bases. The CDR3 region has the DNA TGTGCCAGCAGCTCGACTAGCGGGAGGGAGTGGTACGAGCAGTACTTC. It is translated as CASSSTSGREWYEQYF.

The sample holds one count of this clone. The rearrangement links TRBV6-5 to TRBJ2-3; the match to TRBD1 covers 7 bases. This CDR3 contains 14 residues. Germline V gene lookup returns CDR1 MNHEY and CDR2 SVGAGI. The junction had 4 bases not matched to a gene; V was cut back by 4 bases and J by 3 bases. The CDR3 is CASSWGTATDTQYF. The CDR3 DNA is TGTGCCAGCAGTTGGGGGACAGCGACAGATACGCAGTATTTT.

V usage is TRBV5-4 and J usage is TRBJ2-3; TRBD1 matches at 8 bases. J gave up 0 bases and V 0 bases, and 12 bases lay outside the gene matches. The CDR3 consists of 19 residues. Germline V gene lookup returns CDR1 SGHNT and CDR2 YYREEE (reference sequence). In DNA, the CDR3 is TGTGCCAGCAGCTTGGCCGTCTCGAGGACAGGGCGAAGCACAGATACGCAGTATTTT. This sequence encodes CASSLAVSRTGRSTDTQYF.

About this clone itself: Other DNA variants within this sample encode the same CDR3. The chain couples TRBV5-1 to TRBJ2-7; a possible D gene is TRBD1 (6 bases). Deletions cut 4 bases from V and 3 bases from J, with 11 bases between. Germline V gene lookup returns CDR1 SGHRS and CDR2 YFSETQ. The CDR3 extends over 13 amino acids. CDR3 loop: CASSPRDIYEQYF. CDR3 sequence (DNA): TGCGCCAGCAGCCCCCGGGACATCTACGAGCAGTACTTC.

The chain has TRBV4-1 and TRBJ2-7; 7 bases align to TRBD2. From germline, CDR1 is MGHRA and CDR2 YSYEKL. The CDR3 is 15 residues long. Trimming took 2 bases from V and 4 from J; bases not matched to a gene: 8. This CDR3 reads CASSQSGLRSYEQYF. DNA for the CDR3: TGCGCCAGCAGCCAATCGGGACTAAGGTCGTACGAGCAGTACTTC.

The J gene is TRBJ1-5, the V gene TRBV7-3; D is uncertain. Germline loops: CDR1 SGHTA, CDR2 FQGTGA. This CDR3 is built from 17 residues. The ends were cut back, 5 bases at V and 0 bases at J, with 17 bases in the middle. The DNA of the CDR3 is TGTGCCAGCAGCGAAAAAGGTGGCCACTATAGCAATCAGCCCCAGCATTTT. It is translated as CASSEKGGHYSNQPQHF. Full variable domain (outside the CDR3, taken from reference TRBV7-3 and TRBJ1-5): GAGVSQTPSNKVTEKGKYVELRCDPISGHTALYWYRQSLGQGPEFLIYFQGTGAADDSGLPNDRFFAVRPEGSVSTLKIQRTERGDSAVYLCASSEKGGHYSNQPQHFGDGTRLSIL.

Worth noting for this clone: Distinct nucleotide sequences in the sample also encode this CDR3. The rearrangement joins TRBV4-3 to TRBJ1-3; 7 bases match TRBD1. This CDR3 region has 15 residues. Germline V lookup: CDR1 LGHNA, CDR2 YSLEER. The V gene end was trimmed by 3 bases and the J gene end by 1 base; junction bases not matched to a gene: 3. The CDR3 sequence is CASSQGTASGNTIYF. CDR3 DNA sequence: TGCGCCAGCAGCCAGGGGACAGCGTCTGGAAACACCATATATTTT.

This clone came up once. The V call is TRBV29-1, the J call TRBJ2-3; TRBD1 or TRBD2 may be the D gene (6 bases each). V was shortened by 3 bases and J by 1 base, with 11 bases between the two germline ends. This CDR3 region has 14 residues. CDR1 is SQVTM and CDR2 is ANQGSEA in the germline V gene. CDR3 sequence reads: CSVDAGHRTDTQYF. The CDR3 coding sequence is TGCAGCGTTGATGCGGGACACCGCACAGATACGCAGTATTTT.

The chain uses TRBV4-3 and TRBJ2-1, with D possibly matching TRBD1 (5 bases). The CDR3 contains 14 residues. V lost 3 bases and J lost 2, with 8 bases in between. Germline V CDR1 and CDR2: LGHNA, YSLEER. The CDR3 here is CASSQGLAYNEQFF. The DNA of the CDR3 is TGCGCCAGCAGCCAGGGGCTAGCCTACAATGAGCAGTTCTTC.

The chain couples TRBV4-3 to TRBJ2-7, with D perhaps TRBD1 or TRBD2 (5 bases each). Germline assignment: CDR1 LGHNA and CDR2 YSLEER. V lost 3 bases and J lost 4, with 16 bases in between. The CDR3 spans 15 residues. CDR3 amino acids: CASSHYSGTGYEQYF. The CDR3 region has the DNA TGCGCCAGCAGCCACTACTCCGGGACGGGTTACGAGCAGTACTTC.

The CDR3 loop is CASSQPTGELFF. DNA of the CDR3: TGTGCCAGCAGCCAGCCTACCGGGGAGCTGTTTTTT. The chain joins TRBV11-2 to TRBJ2-2; no definite D call. V shed 5 bases and J shed 5 bases, with 6 bases lying between them. CDR1 and CDR2 (germline): SGHAT, FQNNGV. CDR3 length equals 12 residues.

The V and J genes are TRBV14 and TRBJ2-5; D may correspond to TRBD1 or TRBD2 (7 bases each). Trimming shortened V by 4 bases and J by 2 bases, and 17 bases separated the two germline ends. This CDR3 is built from 16 residues. The germline V gene has CDR1 SGHDN and CDR2 FVKESK. This CDR3 is CASSPRGGQAQETQYF. The CDR3 bases are TGTGCCAGCAGCCCCAGGGGGGGGCAGGCGCAAGAGACCCAGTACTTC.

This chain joins TRBV15 and TRBJ2-7; no firm D call. Trimming pared 3 bases from V and 7 bases from J, leaving 16 bases between. CDR1 is LNHNV and CDR2 is YYDKDF in the germline V gene (reference sequence). The CDR3 is made up of 14 amino acids. The CDR3 nucleotides read TGTGCCACCAGCAGTAGGTCAAGTACGGAGGAGCAGTACTTC. Translated: CATSSRSSTEEQYF. Supplemented by reference TRBV15 and TRBJ2-7, the full variable domain reads DAMVIQNPRYQVTQFGKPVTLSCSQTLNHNVMYWYQQKSSQAPKLLFHYYDKDFNNEADTPDNFQSRRPNTSFCFLDIRSPGLGDTAMYLCATSSRSSTEEQYFGPGTRLTVT.

This rearrangement joins TRBV28 to TRBJ2-5; TRBD1 matches 8 bases. The CDR3 is made up of 16 amino acids. Unmatched junction bases numbered 5, after V lost 1 base and J lost 1 base. CDR1 is MDHEN, CDR2 SYDVKM, per germline. In DNA, the CDR3 is TGTGCCAGCAGTTTATTGGTACAGGGGGGCCAAGAGACCCAGTACTTC. This codes for CASSLLVQGGQETQYF. The full variable domain, with the rest looked up from reference TRBV28 and TRBJ2-5, is DVKVTQSSRYLVKRTGEKVFLECVQDMDHENMFWYRQDPGLGLRLIYFSYDVKMKEKGDIPEGYSVSREKKERFSLILESASTNQTSMYLCASSLLVQGGQETQYFGPGTRLLVL.

The J gene is TRBJ1-4, the V gene TRBV27; unclear D gene. In germline, CDR1 is MNHEY, CDR2 SMNVEV (reference sequence). Deletions cut 5 bases from V and 0 bases from J, with 13 bases between. CDR3 length equals 16 residues. The CDR3 here is CASSPTPGSTNEKLFF. The CDR3 region has the DNA TGTGCCAGCAGTCCCACCCCGGGGTCAACTAATGAAAAACTGTTTTTT.